This passage covers 9 T cell receptor beta chains from one sample sequenced in a study of blood T cells in healthy people across ages. A second PCR, run for about 7 to 11 cycles, used a sample-barcoded 5' primer plus a J-beta primer mix. TCRdb used MiXCR to reprocess the 5' RACE reads, holding one entry per CDR3 protein. The sample has 500,000 to 600,000 distinct CDR3 sequences, roughly 28% seen once. Sequencing was carried out using blood. Receptors were obtained from a woman between 65 and 79 years old in good health.

The rearrangement joins TRBV10-3 to TRBJ2-1, with 7 bases fitting TRBD1. V lost 5 bases to trimming and J lost 4 bases; unmatched junction nucleotides: 8. The germline gives CDR1 ENHRY, CDR2 SYGVKD. The CDR3 is 15 residues long. CDR3 sequence (DNA): TGTGCCATCAGTTCAGGGGGTGGGGTATACAATGAGCAGTTCTTC. Protein: CAISSGGGVYNEQFF.

The chain is built from TRBV6-2 or TRBV6-3 and TRBJ2-1, with 9 nucleotides matching TRBD2. The junction had 10 bases not matched to a gene; V was cut back by 7 bases and J by 0 bases. CDR3 length: 17 amino acids. From germline, CDR1 is MNHEY and CDR2 SVGEGT. The CDR3 DNA reads as TGTGCCAGCAATGGGGGTAGCGGGGGTCGCTCCTACAATGAGCAGTTCTTC. Encoded protein: CASNGGSGGRSYNEQFF.

This sequence joins TRBV11-2 and TRBJ2-5, with D perhaps given as TRBD1 or TRBD2 (6 bases each). Germline V gene data show CDR1 as SGHAT and CDR2 as FQNNGV. Trimming shortened V by 5 bases and J by 3 bases, and 22 bases separated the two germline ends. The CDR3 length is 17 residues. CDR3 in DNA: TGTGCCAGCAGCCCGAAAAGCGTGGGGGGCCGGGAAGAGACCCAGTACTTC. It specifies CASSPKSVGGREETQYF.

In its sample, this clonotype was seen a few times. The chain has TRBV19 and TRBJ1-6, with D perhaps matching TRBD1 (6 bases). CDR1 and CDR2 (germline): LNHDA, SQIVND (reference sequence). The V end was cut by 5 bases, the J end by 4 bases, with 21 bases between. The CDR3 consists of 18 residues. CDR3 sequence: CASSPTGQGAAYNSPLHF. Written as DNA, the CDR3 is TGTGCCAGTAGTCCCACAGGGCAGGGTGCCGCTTATAATTCACCCCTCCACTTT.

This clonotype was picked up a small number of times. DNA for the CDR3: TGTGCCAGCAGTTTGTTCAGGTTGAACACTGAAGCTTTCTTT. Translating gives CASSLFRLNTEAFF. The chain couples TRBV27 to TRBJ1-1, with unresolved D. CDR1 MNHEY and CDR2 SMNVEV come from the germline V gene (reference sequence). V lost 3 bases to trimming and J lost 0 bases, with 8 bases between them. The CDR3 has 14 residues.

This clonotype was detected ten times or more. The chain links TRBV12-3 or TRBV12-4 to TRBJ1-2; D not resolved. This CDR3 spans 14 amino acids. V lost 7 bases and J 8 bases, leaving 20 bases between the germline ends. CDR3 amino acids: CASTLRSNSGGYTF. The DNA of the CDR3 is TGTGCCAGCACCTTGAGAAGCAACTCTGGGGGCTACACCTTC.

The table lists this clonotype with a few counts. The chain is built from TRBV5-1 and TRBJ2-5; D gene ambiguous. V lost 5 bases to trimming and J lost 5 bases, with 13 bases between them. The germline CDR1 and CDR2 sequences are SGHRS and YFSETQ. This CDR3 has 13 amino acids. The CDR3 DNA reads TGCGCCAGCAGTTCATTTCCGGGTGAGACCCAGTACTTC. Translating gives CASSSFPGETQYF.

This clonotype came up a few times. V is TRBV4-2 and J is TRBJ1-4, with TRBD1 matching 7 bases. The CDR3 contains 15 residues. Germline CDR1 and CDR2: LGHNA and YNFKEQ. Trimming removed 0 bases from V and 2 bases from J; junction bases left unmatched: 0. CDR3 sequence (DNA): TGTGCCAGCAGCCAAGAGGACAGGACTAATGAAAAACTGTTTTTT. Protein sequence: CASSQEDRTNEKLFF.

This clonotype turned up a few times. The chain is built from TRBV4-1 and TRBJ1-4; D gene uncertain. V was clipped by 5 bases and J by 3 bases, with 13 bases between them. CDR1 and CDR2 from the germline V gene are MGHRA and YSYEKL. The CDR3 has 15 amino acids. CDR3 residues: CASSGAGVSNEKLFF. CDR3 bases: TGCGCCAGCAGCGGAGCAGGAGTCTCTAATGAAAAACTGTTTTTT.